The 32 T cell receptor beta chains below come from one sample, sequenced in a study of shared clonotypes between healthy human individuals. Naive CD8 cells lacked CD45RO and underwent positive selection for CCR7, leaving out terminally differentiated effector memory CD45RA+ cells. Here immunoSEQ multiplex PCR was the method, and the copy in TCRdb shows in-frame clones only, minus some. The table shows about 1.9 million clones, with about 93% occurring only once. The sample taken for sequencing was naive CD8+ T cells from PBMCs. All receptors come from a man between 18 and 29 years old in good health. Some clones in this sample may be carry-over from other donors' samples.

This chain connects TRBV4-3 to TRBJ2-1; weak D call: TRBD2 (6 bases). This CDR3 has 19 amino acids. V shed 1 base and J shed 2 bases, with 21 bases lying between them. Germline V gene lookup returns CDR1 LGHNA and CDR2 YSLEER. CDR3 DNA: TGCGCCAGCAGCCAAGTCGCTCCCCAGTCCGGACTAACCTACAATGAGCAGTTCTTC. Translating it yields CASSQVAPQSGLTYNEQFF.

The chain joins TRBV27 to TRBJ2-7; 7 bases line up with TRBD1. The germline gives CDR1 MNHEY, CDR2 SMNVEV (reference sequence). This CDR3 is 17 amino acids long. V lost 0 bases and J lost 2; bases outside the gene matches: 10. In nucleotides, the CDR3 is TGTGCCAGCAGTTTATCGGTTGGAACAGGGGCAGCCTACGAGCAGTACTTC. It codes for CASSLSVGTGAAYEQYF.

The V gene is TRBV4-2, the J gene TRBJ2-1; D uncertain. This CDR3 comprises 15 residues. The V gene lost 2 bases and the J gene lost 0 bases, with 8 bases spanning the gap. CDR1 and CDR2 from the germline V gene are LGHNA and YNFKEQ. The chain's CDR3 is CASSQLFASYNEQFF. The CDR3 region has the DNA TGTGCCAGCAGCCAATTATTCGCCTCCTACAATGAGCAGTTCTTC.

The rearrangement joins TRBV12-5 to TRBJ1-1; TRBD1 agrees at 7 bases. The CDR3 loop spans 13 amino acids. V lost 6 bases, J lost 5 bases, and 6 bases stayed unmatched. Germline V CDR1 and CDR2: LGHNT, FRNRAP. CDR3 loop: CASGVTGLTEAFF. The CDR3 nucleotides read TGTGCTAGTGGAGTGACAGGGCTTACTGAAGCTTTCTTT.

J is TRBJ2-1 and V is TRBV27; 10 bases line up with TRBD1. Germline trimming cut 4 bases from V and 4 bases from J; bases unmatched to any gene: 4. In germline, CDR1 is MNHEY, CDR2 SMNVEV (reference sequence). CDR3 size: 15 residues. DNA of the CDR3: TGTGCCAGCAGTTCGGACAGGGGGATATACAATGAGCAGTTCTTC. Residues: CASSSDRGIYNEQFF.

The rearrangement links TRBV9 to TRBJ1-1, with D tentatively TRBD1 (6 bases). The germline V gene has CDR1 SGDLS and CDR2 YYNGEE. The V end lost 2 bases, the J end lost 1 base, and 12 bases lay between the germline ends. This CDR3 has 15 residues. The CDR3, as DNA: TGTGCCAGCAGCGTCGGGGGCCCCCGGAACACTGAAGCTTTCTTT. Translation gives CASSVGGPRNTEAFF.

This sequence joins TRBV27 and TRBJ2-5, with D perhaps TRBD2 (5 bases). The CDR3 length is 11 residues. Germline CDR1 is MNHEY and CDR2 is SMNVEV (reference sequence). V was trimmed by 5 bases and J by 5 bases, leaving 6 bases between them. CDR3 nucleotides: TGTGCCAGCAGTACTAGGGAGACCCAGTACTTC. This sequence encodes CASSTRETQYF.

This chain links TRBV9 with TRBJ1-1; D is unresolved. The germline V gene has CDR1 SGDLS and CDR2 YYNGEE. Trimming left V 1 base short and J 3 bases short, with 10 bases between. CDR3 length: 14 amino acids. CDR3 nucleotides: TGTGCCAGCAGCGTATCTGGTTTGGACACTGAAGCTTTCTTT. It specifies CASSVSGLDTEAFF. Using reference TRBV9 and TRBJ1-1 for the parts outside the CDR3, the full variable domain is DSGVTQTPKHLITATGQRVTLRCSPRSGDLSVYWYQQSLDQGLQFLIQYYNGEERAKGNILERFSAQQFPDLHSELNLSSLELGDSALYFCASSVSGLDTEAFFGQGTRLTVV.

The chain uses TRBV27 and TRBJ2-1; D unresolved. With 3 bases removed from V and 2 bases from J, the gap between germline ends came to 14 bases. This CDR3 is 16 amino acids long. CDR1 and CDR2 from the germline V gene are MNHEY and SMNVEV (reference sequence). The CDR3 reads CASSLEFASPYNEQFF. The CDR3 DNA follows: TGTGCCAGCAGTTTGGAGTTCGCGAGCCCCTACAATGAGCAGTTCTTC.

The J gene is TRBJ1-1, the V gene TRBV7-9, with 7 bases that match TRBD1. V gave up 6 bases and J gave up 4 bases; unmatched junction bases: 5. The germline gives CDR1 SEHNR, CDR2 FQNEAQ (reference sequence). This CDR3 is built from 13 residues. The chain's CDR3 is CASRGQGGTEAFF. CDR3 in DNA: TGTGCCAGCAGAGGGCAGGGGGGCACTGAAGCTTTCTTT. Full variable domain (outside the CDR3, taken from reference TRBV7-9 and TRBJ1-1): DTGVSQNPRHKITKRGQNVTFRCDPISEHNRLYWYRQTLGQGPEFLTYFQNEAQLEKSRLLSDRFSAERPKGSFSTLEIQRTEQGDSAMYLCASRGQGGTEAFFGQGTRLTVV.

The chain recombines TRBV7-9 with TRBJ2-7, with 8 nucleotides matching TRBD2. CDR3 size: 10 residues. Per the germline V gene, CDR1 is SEHNR and CDR2 is FQNEAQ (reference sequence). CDR3 region: CATTSGEQYF. The DNA for the CDR3 is TGTGCTACCACTAGCGGCGAGCAGTACTTC.

V usage is TRBV7-8 and J usage is TRBJ1-5; 7 nucleotides match TRBD1. J gave up 0 bases and V 5 bases, and 19 bases lay outside the gene matches. The germline V gene encodes CDR1 SGHVS and CDR2 FQNEAQ. This CDR3 has 20 amino acids. This CDR3 reads CASSPWNRGVIGDSNQPQHF. As DNA, the CDR3 is TGTGCCAGCAGCCCGTGGAACAGGGGTGTGATTGGAGATAGCAATCAGCCCCAGCATTTT. Based on the CDR3 plus reference TRBV7-8 and TRBJ1-5, the full variable domain is GAGVSQSPRYKVAKRGQDVALRCDPISGHVSLFWYQQALGQGPEFLTYFQNEAQLDKSGLPSDRFFAERPEGSVSTLKIQRTQQEDSAVYLCASSPWNRGVIGDSNQPQHFGDGTRLSIL.

The rearrangement links TRBV5-6 to TRBJ2-7, with TRBD2 as a possible D gene (5 bases). The CDR3 sequence is 13 residues long. V shed 4 bases and J shed 1 base, with 9 bases lying between them. The germline gives CDR1 SGHDT, CDR2 YYEEEE. The CDR3 here is CASSPGESYEQYF. CDR3 in DNA: TGTGCCAGCAGCCCTGGGGAGTCCTACGAGCAGTACTTC.

V and J are TRBV9 and TRBJ2-1, with D tentatively TRBD2 (6 bases). The CDR3 loop spans 16 amino acids. V shed 0 bases and J shed 5 bases, with 15 bases lying between them. From germline, CDR1 is SGDLS and CDR2 YYNGEE. For the CDR3, the DNA is TGTGCCAGCAGCGTAGACTGGAGGGGAAACAACAATGAGCAGTTCTTC. Translating gives CASSVDWRGNNNEQFF.

V gene TRBV10-3 combines with J gene TRBJ2-2, with D hard to call. CDR3 length: 13 residues. V lost 7 bases and J lost 1, with 7 bases in between. Germline lookup yields CDR1 ENHRY and CDR2 SYGVKD. The CDR3 here is CAIKVGNTGELFF. The CDR3 DNA sequence: TGTGCCATCAAAGTCGGGAACACCGGGGAGCTGTTTTTT.

As regards this clone: Other nucleotide sequences in the sample specify the same CDR3. The CDR3 loop is CASSPRGGNEQYF. The CDR3 DNA reads as TGTGCCAGCAGCCCACGAGGGGGTAACGAGCAGTACTTC. The chain has TRBV7-6 and TRBJ2-7; D possibly corresponds to TRBD1 (6 bases). Germline V CDR1 and CDR2: SGHVS, FNYEAQ. The CDR3 is 13 residues long. The V end was cut by 5 bases, the J end by 5 bases, with 13 bases between. The full variable domain, completed using reference TRBV7-6 and TRBJ2-7, is GAGVSQSPRYKVTKRGQDVALRCDPISGHVSLYWYRQALGQGPEFLTYFNYEAQQDKSGLPNDRFSAERPEGSISTLTIQRTEQRDSAMYRCASSPRGGNEQYFGPGTRLTVT.

The V call is TRBV9, the J call TRBJ2-5; no clear D. From germline, CDR1 is SGDLS and CDR2 YYNGEE. V was cut by 4 bases and J by 2 bases, with 15 bases left in between. This CDR3 contains 15 residues. CDR3: CASSPHTSGQETQYF. CDR3 DNA sequence: TGTGCCAGCAGCCCCCATACCTCAGGACAAGAGACCCAGTACTTC.

The chain employs TRBV9 and TRBJ2-4; 14 positions agree with TRBD2. This CDR3 region has 16 residues. Looked up from germline, CDR1 is SGDLS and CDR2 is YYNGEE. V was pared by 4 bases and J by 2 bases, with 2 bases of the junction left unmatched. For the CDR3, the DNA is TGTGCCAGCAGCCGACTAGCGGGAGGGACCAAAAACATTCAGTACTTC. Protein sequence: CASSRLAGGTKNIQYF. The complete variable domain, with remaining parts taken from reference TRBV9 and TRBJ2-4, reads DSGVTQTPKHLITATGQRVTLRCSPRSGDLSVYWYQQSLDQGLQFLIQYYNGEERAKGNILERFSAQQFPDLHSELNLSSLELGDSALYFCASSRLAGGTKNIQYFGAGTRLSVL.

The chain is built from TRBV27 and TRBJ2-2, with 9 bases matching TRBD2. The CDR3 spans 15 residues. V gave up 5 bases and J gave up 7 bases; unmatched junction bases: 8. Germline CDR1 reads MNHEY; CDR2 reads SMNVEV (reference sequence). CDR3 coding DNA: TGTGCCAGCAGTAATCCGGGACTAGCAATCGGGGAGCTGTTTTTT. Translation: CASSNPGLAIGELFF.

The chain couples TRBV9 to TRBJ2-6, with D maybe TRBD2 (5 bases). CDR1 and CDR2 from the germline V gene are SGDLS and YYNGEE. This CDR3 has 15 amino acids. Trimming cost V 4 bases and J 0 bases, with 8 bases left between them. CDR3 in amino acids: CASSTGISGANVLTF. The CDR3 bases are TGTGCCAGCAGCACGGGGATCTCTGGGGCCAACGTCCTGACTTTC. The variable domain in full, with the rest retrieved from reference TRBV9 and TRBJ2-6, is DSGVTQTPKHLITATGQRVTLRCSPRSGDLSVYWYQQSLDQGLQFLIQYYNGEERAKGNILERFSAQQFPDLHSELNLSSLELGDSALYFCASSTGISGANVLTFGAGSRLTVL.

CDR3 sequence reads: CASSYTGGSTDTQYF. CDR3 sequence (DNA): TGTGCCAGCAGCTATACGGGGGGTAGCACAGATACGCAGTATTTT. The V gene is TRBV7-3, the J gene TRBJ2-3, with 7 nucleotides matching TRBD2. V lost 4 bases, J lost 0 bases, and 4 bases stayed unmatched. Germline-derived CDR1 and CDR2 are SGHTA and FQGTGA. CDR3 size: 15 residues. Combining the CDR3 with reference TRBV7-3 and TRBJ2-3 gives the whole variable domain GAGVSQTPSNKVTEKGKYVELRCDPISGHTALYWYRQSLGQGPEFLIYFQGTGAADDSGLPNDRFFAVRPEGSVSTLKIQRTERGDSAVYLCASSYTGGSTDTQYFGPGTRLTVL.

The V and J genes are TRBV28 and TRBJ2-5; D not certain. From germline, CDR1 is MDHEN and CDR2 SYDVKM. CDR3 length: 13 residues. Trimming stripped 5 bases from V and 6 bases from J, with 13 bases between. The CDR3 protein is CASSPTLSQTQYF. Here the CDR3 DNA reads TGTGCCAGCAGTCCTACCCTCTCCCAGACCCAGTACTTC.

The CDR3 coding sequence is TGTGCCAGCAGTCGCCTCGGGACAGGGAACGAGCAGTACTTC. Translated, it gives CASSRLGTGNEQYF. The chain employs TRBV27 and TRBJ2-7, with 9 bases identical to TRBD1. The germline gives CDR1 MNHEY, CDR2 SMNVEV (reference sequence). This CDR3 is 14 amino acids long. J gave up 5 bases and V 5 bases, and 7 bases lay outside the gene matches.

The chain has TRBV27 and TRBJ2-1; no clear D gene. Germline CDR1 and CDR2: MNHEY and SMNVEV (reference sequence). V was clipped by 6 bases and J by 6 bases, with 6 bases between them. The length of the CDR3 is 11 residues. The CDR3 here is CASSYANEQFF. The CDR3 DNA sequence: TGTGCCAGCAGCTACGCCAATGAGCAGTTCTTC.

The rearrangement uses TRBV27 and TRBJ2-3; perhaps TRBD1 as D (5 bases). V gave up 2 bases and J gave up 5 bases, with 11 bases separating them. The germline V gene encodes CDR1 MNHEY and CDR2 SMNVEV (reference sequence). This CDR3 spans 14 amino acids. CDR3 coding DNA: TGTGCCAGCAGTTTAGTCAGGGATGGAGATACGCAGTATTTT. Its protein product is CASSLVRDGDTQYF.

The V call is TRBV2, the J call TRBJ2-5; no definite D call. CDR3 length equals 13 residues. The V gene's germline CDR1 is SNHLY and CDR2 FYNNEI. V shed 1 base and J shed 5 bases, with 8 bases lying between them. Written as DNA, the CDR3 is TGTGCCAGCAGTGAAGGGGAAGGGGAGACCCAGTACTTC. Protein sequence: CASSEGEGETQYF.

The chain joins TRBV2 to TRBJ2-7; 7 nucleotides match TRBD2. The CDR3 spans 15 residues. With 6 bases clipped from V and 0 bases from J, the junction kept 8 bases outside the gene matches. Germline loops: CDR1 SNHLY, CDR2 FYNNEI. CDR3 residues: CASRENRGDSYEQYF. The CDR3, as DNA: TGTGCCAGCAGGGAAAATCGGGGGGACTCCTACGAGCAGTACTTC.

Worth noting for this clone: Within the sample, other DNA sequences also encode this same CDR3. V and J are TRBV5-4 and TRBJ2-7; TRBD2 is a possible D gene (6 bases). Germline V gene lookup returns CDR1 SGHNT and CDR2 YYREEE (reference sequence). The V end was cut by 2 bases, the J end by 3 bases, with 12 bases between. The CDR3 covers 14 residues. CDR3 residues: CASSFGQGGYEQYF. CDR3 DNA: TGTGCCAGCAGCTTTGGGCAGGGAGGCTACGAGCAGTACTTC.

Written as DNA, the CDR3 is TGTGCCAGCAGCTTAGCTCCAGGGAATACCTACGAGCAGTACTTC. Encoded protein: CASSLAPGNTYEQYF. The chain is built from TRBV11-2 and TRBJ2-7, with D possibly being TRBD1 (5 bases). The V gene's germline CDR1 is SGHAT and CDR2 FQNNGV. V dropped 1 base and J dropped 2 bases, with 12 bases sitting between them. This CDR3 is 15 amino acids long.

The chain couples TRBV13 to TRBJ2-5; 7 bases align to TRBD2. CDR3 length equals 15 residues. Germline loops: CDR1 PRHDT, CDR2 FYEKMQ (reference sequence). Trimming took 4 bases from V and 5 from J; bases not matched to a gene: 10. CDR3 bases: TGTGCCAGCAGCTCCTCGGGGGGAACTGGGGAGACCCAGTACTTC. It translates to CASSSSGGTGETQYF.

This chain connects TRBV25-1 to TRBJ2-3; D is unclear. The V end was cut by 2 bases, the J end by 3 bases, with 6 bases between. Germline CDR1 reads MGHDK; CDR2 reads SYGVNS. The CDR3 sequence is 13 residues long. Here the CDR3 reads CASSEVETDTQYF. CDR3 nucleotides: TGTGCCAGCAGTGAAGTAGAAACAGATACGCAGTATTTT.

The gene calls are TRBV4-1 and TRBJ2-7, with TRBD1 matching over 10 bases. This CDR3 is 17 amino acids long. From germline, CDR1 is MGHRA and CDR2 YSYEKL. Trimming took 2 bases from V and 1 from J; bases not matched to a gene: 8. In nucleotides, the CDR3 is TGCGCCAGCAGCCAAATCGGGGGGACAGGGGCATCCTACGAGCAGTACTTC. This translates into CASSQIGGTGASYEQYF.